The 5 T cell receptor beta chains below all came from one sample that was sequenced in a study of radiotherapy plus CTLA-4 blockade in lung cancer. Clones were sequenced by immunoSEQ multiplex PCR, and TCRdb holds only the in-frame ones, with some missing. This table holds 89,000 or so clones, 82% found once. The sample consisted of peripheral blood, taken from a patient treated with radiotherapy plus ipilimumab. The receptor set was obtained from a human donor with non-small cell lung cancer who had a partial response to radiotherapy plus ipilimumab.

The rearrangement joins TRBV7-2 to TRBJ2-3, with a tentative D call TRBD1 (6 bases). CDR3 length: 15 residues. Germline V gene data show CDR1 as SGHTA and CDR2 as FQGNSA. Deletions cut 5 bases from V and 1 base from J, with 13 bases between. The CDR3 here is CASSTRTAGTDTQYF. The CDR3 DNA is TGTGCCAGCAGCACCCGGACAGCGGGCACAGATACGCAGTATTTT.

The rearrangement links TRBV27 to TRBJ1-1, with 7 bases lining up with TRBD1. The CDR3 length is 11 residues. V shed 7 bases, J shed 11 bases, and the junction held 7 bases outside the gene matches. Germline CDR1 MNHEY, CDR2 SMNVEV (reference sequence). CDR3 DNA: TGTGCCAGCAACCCGACAGGGTACGCTTTCTTT. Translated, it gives CASNPTGYAFF.

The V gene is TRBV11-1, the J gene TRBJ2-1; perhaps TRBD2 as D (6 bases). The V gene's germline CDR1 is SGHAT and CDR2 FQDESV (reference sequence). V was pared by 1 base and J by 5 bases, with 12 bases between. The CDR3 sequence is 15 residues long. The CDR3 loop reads CASSLEGRTDNEQFF. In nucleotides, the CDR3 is TGTGCCAGCAGCTTAGAAGGGAGGACCGACAATGAGCAGTTCTTC.

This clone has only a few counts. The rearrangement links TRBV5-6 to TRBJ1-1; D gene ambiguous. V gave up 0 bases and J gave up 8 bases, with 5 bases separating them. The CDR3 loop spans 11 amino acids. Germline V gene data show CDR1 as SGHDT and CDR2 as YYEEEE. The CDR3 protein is CASSLDGEAFF. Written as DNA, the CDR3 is TGTGCCAGCAGCTTGGACGGGGAAGCTTTCTTT.

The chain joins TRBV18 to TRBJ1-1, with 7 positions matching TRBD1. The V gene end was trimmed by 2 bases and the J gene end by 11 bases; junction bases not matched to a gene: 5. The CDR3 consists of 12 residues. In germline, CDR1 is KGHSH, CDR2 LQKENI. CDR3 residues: CASSPRQGGAFF. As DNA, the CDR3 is TGTGCCAGCTCACCAAGACAGGGTGGGGCTTTCTTT.